This T cell receptor (beta chain) was recovered during a study of cytomegalovirus exposure and HLA in healthy donors. The study ran its PCR with 60 Vbeta and 13 Jbeta primers. Generated by immunoSEQ multiplex PCR, the TCRdb table keeps only in-frame clones and is missing some. Its table lists 50,000 to 75,000 clones. Though probably carrying unrecorded immune exposures, donors were nominally healthy at sampling. Germline V lookup: CDR1 SNHLY, CDR2 FYNNEI. The CDR3 contains 14 residues. Unmatched junction bases numbered 2, after V lost 10 bases and J lost 0 bases. The chain employs TRBV2 and TRBJ2-3; 12 bases align to TRBD2. This TCR came from a young woman in good health and CMV-seronegative. The sequenced material came from PBMCs. The CDR3 coding sequence is TGTGCCACCGGACTAGCGGGGAGCACAGATACGCAGTATTTT. This translates into CATGLAGSTDTQYF.